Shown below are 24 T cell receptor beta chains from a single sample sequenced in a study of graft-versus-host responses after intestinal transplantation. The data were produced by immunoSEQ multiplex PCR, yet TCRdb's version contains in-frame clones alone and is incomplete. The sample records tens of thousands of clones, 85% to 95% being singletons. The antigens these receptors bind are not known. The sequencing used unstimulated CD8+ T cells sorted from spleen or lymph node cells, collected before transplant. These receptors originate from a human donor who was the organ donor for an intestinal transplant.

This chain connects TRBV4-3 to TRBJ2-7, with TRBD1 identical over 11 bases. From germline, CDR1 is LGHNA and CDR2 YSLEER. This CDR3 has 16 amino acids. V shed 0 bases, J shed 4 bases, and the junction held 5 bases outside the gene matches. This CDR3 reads CASSQDWDRGGYEQYF. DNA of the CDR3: TGCGCCAGCAGCCAAGATTGGGACAGGGGGGGGTACGAGCAGTACTTC.

In DNA form, the CDR3 reads TGTGCCAGCAGCATGACAGGGAACGAGCAGTACTTC. Translated, it gives CASSMTGNEQYF. V usage is TRBV5-4 and J usage is TRBJ2-7; 7 bases are a match to TRBD1. In germline, CDR1 is SGHNT, CDR2 YYREEE (reference sequence). Trimming cost V 4 bases and J 5 bases; bases outside gene matches: 3. The CDR3 has 12 amino acids.

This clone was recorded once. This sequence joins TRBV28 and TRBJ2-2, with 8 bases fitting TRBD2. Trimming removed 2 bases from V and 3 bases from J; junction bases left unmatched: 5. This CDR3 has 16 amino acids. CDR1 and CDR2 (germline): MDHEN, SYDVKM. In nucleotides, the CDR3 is TGTGCCAGCAGTTTAGTAGCGGGGACGGACACCGGGGAGCTGTTTTTT. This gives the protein CASSLVAGTDTGELFF.

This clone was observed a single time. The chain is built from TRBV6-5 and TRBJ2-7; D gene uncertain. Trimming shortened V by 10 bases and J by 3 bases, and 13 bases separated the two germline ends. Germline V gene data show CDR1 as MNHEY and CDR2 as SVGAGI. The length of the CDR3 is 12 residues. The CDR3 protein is CATRDTNYEQYF. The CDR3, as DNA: TGTGCCACTCGAGACACCAACTACGAGCAGTACTTC.

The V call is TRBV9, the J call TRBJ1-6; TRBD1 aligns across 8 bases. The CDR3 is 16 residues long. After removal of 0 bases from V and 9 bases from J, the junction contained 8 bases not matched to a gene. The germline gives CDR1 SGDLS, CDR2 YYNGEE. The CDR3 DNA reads TGTGCCAGCAGCGTAGCTGTCACAGGGGGGGGTTCACCCCTCCACTTT. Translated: CASSVAVTGGGSPLHF.

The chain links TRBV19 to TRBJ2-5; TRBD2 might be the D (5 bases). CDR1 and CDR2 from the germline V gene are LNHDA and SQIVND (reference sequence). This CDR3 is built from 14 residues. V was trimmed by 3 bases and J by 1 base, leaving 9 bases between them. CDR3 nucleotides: TGTGCCAGTAGTATTTACGGGATCCAAGAGACCCAGTACTTC. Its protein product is CASSIYGIQETQYF.

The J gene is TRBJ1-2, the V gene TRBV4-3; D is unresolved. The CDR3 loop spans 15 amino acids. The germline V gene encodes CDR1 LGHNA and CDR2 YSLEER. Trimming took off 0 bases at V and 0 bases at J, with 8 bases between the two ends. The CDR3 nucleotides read TGCGCCAGCAGCCAAGATGAAGGCTCTAACTATGGCTACACCTTC. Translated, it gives CASSQDEGSNYGYTF.

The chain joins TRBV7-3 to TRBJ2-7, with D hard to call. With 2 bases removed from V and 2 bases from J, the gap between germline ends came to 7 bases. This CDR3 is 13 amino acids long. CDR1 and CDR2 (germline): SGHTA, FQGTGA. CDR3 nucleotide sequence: TGTGCCAGCAGCTTAGCAGGACCCTACGAGCAGTACTTC. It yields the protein CASSLAGPYEQYF.

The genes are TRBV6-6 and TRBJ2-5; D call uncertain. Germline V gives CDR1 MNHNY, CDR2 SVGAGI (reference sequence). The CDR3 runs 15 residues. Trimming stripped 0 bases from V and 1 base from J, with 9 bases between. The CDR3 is CASSYSSETQETQYF. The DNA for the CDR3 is TGTGCCAGCAGTTACTCATCCGAGACCCAAGAGACCCAGTACTTC.

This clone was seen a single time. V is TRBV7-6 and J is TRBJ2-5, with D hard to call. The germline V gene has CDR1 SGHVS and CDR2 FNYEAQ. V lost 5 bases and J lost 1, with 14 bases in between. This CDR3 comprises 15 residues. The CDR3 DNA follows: TGTGCCAGCAGCCCAAAGGTCGTTCTCCAAGAGACCCAGTACTTC. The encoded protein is CASSPKVVLQETQYF.

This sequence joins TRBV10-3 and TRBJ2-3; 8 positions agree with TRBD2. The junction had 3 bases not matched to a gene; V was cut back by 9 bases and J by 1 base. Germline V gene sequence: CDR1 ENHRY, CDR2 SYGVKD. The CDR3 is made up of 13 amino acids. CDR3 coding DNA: TGTGCCATTGAAGCGGGGGGCACAGATACGCAGTATTTT. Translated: CAIEAGGTDTQYF.

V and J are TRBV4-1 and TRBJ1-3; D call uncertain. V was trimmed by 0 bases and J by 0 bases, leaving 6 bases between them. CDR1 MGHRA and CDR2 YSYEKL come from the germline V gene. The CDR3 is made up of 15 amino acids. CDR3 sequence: CASSQDAGSGNTIYF. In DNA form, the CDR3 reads TGCGCCAGCAGCCAAGATGCAGGCTCTGGAAACACCATATATTTT.

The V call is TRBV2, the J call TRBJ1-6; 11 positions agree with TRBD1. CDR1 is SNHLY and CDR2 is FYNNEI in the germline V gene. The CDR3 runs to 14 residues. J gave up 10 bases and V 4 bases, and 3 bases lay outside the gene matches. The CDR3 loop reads CASSGTGGWSPLHF. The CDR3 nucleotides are TGTGCCAGCAGTGGGACAGGGGGCTGGTCACCCCTCCACTTT.

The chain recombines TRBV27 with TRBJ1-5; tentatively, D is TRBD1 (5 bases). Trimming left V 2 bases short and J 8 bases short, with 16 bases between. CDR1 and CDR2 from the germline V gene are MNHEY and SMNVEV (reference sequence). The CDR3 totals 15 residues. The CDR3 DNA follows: TGTGCCAGCAGTTTAGCTGGCCAGGGTCCGGAGCCCCAGCATTTT. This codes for CASSLAGQGPEPQHF.

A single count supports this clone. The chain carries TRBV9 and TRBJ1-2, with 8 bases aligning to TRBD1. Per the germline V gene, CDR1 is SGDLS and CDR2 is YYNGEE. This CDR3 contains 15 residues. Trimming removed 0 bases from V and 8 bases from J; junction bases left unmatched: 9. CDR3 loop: CASSVAGGQGGGYTF. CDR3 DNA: TGTGCCAGCAGCGTAGCTGGTGGACAGGGCGGCGGCTACACCTTC.

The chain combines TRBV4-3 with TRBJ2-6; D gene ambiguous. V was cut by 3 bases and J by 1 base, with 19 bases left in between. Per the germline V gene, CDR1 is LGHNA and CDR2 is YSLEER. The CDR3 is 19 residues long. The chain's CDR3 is CASSHLPWATTSGANVLTF. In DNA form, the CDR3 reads TGCGCCAGCAGCCACCTCCCCTGGGCAACCACATCTGGGGCCAACGTCCTGACTTTC.

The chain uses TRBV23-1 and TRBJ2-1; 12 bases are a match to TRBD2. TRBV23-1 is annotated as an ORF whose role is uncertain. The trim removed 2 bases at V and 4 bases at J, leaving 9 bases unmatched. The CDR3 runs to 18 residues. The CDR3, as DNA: TGCGCCAGCAGTCAACGACTAGCGGGGGCCTGTACTTACAATGAGCAGTTCTTC. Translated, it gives CASSQRLAGACTYNEQFF.

The CDR3: CSVADDYEQYF. CDR3 bases: TGCAGCGTTGCCGACGACTACGAGCAGTACTTC. The chain has TRBV29-1 and TRBJ2-7; no definite D call. This CDR3 has 11 residues. V was clipped by 4 bases and J by 3 bases, with 7 bases between them. Germline V gives CDR1 SQVTM, CDR2 ANQGSEA.

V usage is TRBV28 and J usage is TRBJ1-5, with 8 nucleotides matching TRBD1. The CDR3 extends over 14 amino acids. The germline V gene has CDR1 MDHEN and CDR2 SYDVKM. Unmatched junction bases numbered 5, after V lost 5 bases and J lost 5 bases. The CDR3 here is CASSGTGLDQPQHF. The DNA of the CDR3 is TGTGCCAGCAGTGGGACAGGTCTGGATCAGCCCCAGCATTTT.

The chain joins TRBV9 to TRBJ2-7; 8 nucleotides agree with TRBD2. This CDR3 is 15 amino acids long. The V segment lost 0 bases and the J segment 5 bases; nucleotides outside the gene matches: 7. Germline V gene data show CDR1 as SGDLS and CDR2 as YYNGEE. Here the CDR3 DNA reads TGTGCCAGCAGCGTAGGAGCGGGGGCGGTTCACGAGCAGTACTTC. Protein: CASSVGAGAVHEQYF. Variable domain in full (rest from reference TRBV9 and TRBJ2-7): DSGVTQTPKHLITATGQRVTLRCSPRSGDLSVYWYQQSLDQGLQFLIQYYNGEERAKGNILERFSAQQFPDLHSELNLSSLELGDSALYFCASSVGAGAVHEQYFGPGTRLTVT.

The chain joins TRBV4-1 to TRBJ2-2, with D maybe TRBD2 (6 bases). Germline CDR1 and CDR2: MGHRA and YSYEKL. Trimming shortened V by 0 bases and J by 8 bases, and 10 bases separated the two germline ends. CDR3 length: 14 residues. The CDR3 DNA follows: TGCGCCAGCAGCCAAGAGACTAGTCCGGGGGAGCTGTTTTTT. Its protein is CASSQETSPGELFF.

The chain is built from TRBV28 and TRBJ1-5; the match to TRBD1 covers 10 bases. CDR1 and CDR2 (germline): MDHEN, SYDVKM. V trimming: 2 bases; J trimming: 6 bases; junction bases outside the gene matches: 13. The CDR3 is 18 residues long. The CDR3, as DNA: TGTGCCAGCAGTTTACTATCCGGGACAGGGGACTGGAGTCAGCCCCAGCATTTT. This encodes CASSLLSGTGDWSQPQHF.

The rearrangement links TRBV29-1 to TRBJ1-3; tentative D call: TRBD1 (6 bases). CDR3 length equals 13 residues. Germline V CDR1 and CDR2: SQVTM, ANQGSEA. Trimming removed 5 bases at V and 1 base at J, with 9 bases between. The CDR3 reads CSVLTGSGNTIYF. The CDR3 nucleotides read TGCAGCGTTTTGACAGGATCTGGAAACACCATATATTTT.

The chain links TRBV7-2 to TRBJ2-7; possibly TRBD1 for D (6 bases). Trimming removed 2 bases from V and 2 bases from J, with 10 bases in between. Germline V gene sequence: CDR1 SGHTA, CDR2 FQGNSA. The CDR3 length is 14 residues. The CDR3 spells CASSLRGIAYEQYF. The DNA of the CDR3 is TGTGCCAGCAGCTTAAGGGGGATAGCCTACGAGCAGTACTTC.